The 13 T cell receptor beta chains below were found in one sample sequenced in a study of cytomegalovirus exposure and HLA in healthy donors. PCR primers comprised 60 Vbeta and 13 Jbeta primers. TCRdb's copy holds only in-frame clones and misses some; the assay was immunoSEQ multiplex PCR. The sample includes 98,000 or so clones, approximately 76% seen only once; the top ten take approximately 2%. Specimen: PBMCs. These receptors were collected from a middle-aged man in good health and CMV-seronegative.

This clone showed up just a few times. The chain links TRBV2 to TRBJ1-2, with 7 bases lining up with TRBD1. Trimming removed 4 bases from V and 4 bases from J; junction bases left unmatched: 9. CDR3 length equals 15 residues. CDR1 is SNHLY, CDR2 FYNNEI, per germline. CDR3 amino acids: CASSAGDSPLYGYTF. The CDR3 DNA is TGTGCCAGCAGTGCCGGGGACAGCCCTCTCTATGGCTACACCTTC. The full variable domain, rest sourced from reference TRBV2 and TRBJ1-2, is EPEVTQTPSHQVTQMGQEVILRCVPISNHLYFYWYRQILGQKVEFLVSFYNNEISEKSEIFDDQFSVERPDGSNFTLKIRSTKLEDSAMYFCASSAGDSPLYGYTFGSGTRLTVV.

The rearrangement uses TRBV28 and TRBJ2-3, with D tentatively TRBD2 (7 bases). The CDR3 covers 17 residues. V was trimmed by 5 bases and J by 3 bases, leaving 21 bases between them. CDR1 is MDHEN, CDR2 SYDVKM, per germline. CDR3 amino acids: CASSTVQRGGWTDTQYF. The CDR3 region has the DNA TGTGCCAGCAGTACCGTACAAAGGGGGGGTTGGACAGATACGCAGTATTTT.

J is TRBJ2-5 and V is TRBV7-3; TRBD2 matches at 9 bases. V dropped 5 bases and J dropped 4; count of bases not matched to a gene: 8. Germline assignment: CDR1 SGHTA and CDR2 FQGTGA. The CDR3 extends over 15 amino acids. The CDR3 here is CASSPGLALGETQYF. CDR3 sequence (DNA): TGTGCCAGCAGCCCCGGACTAGCGCTGGGAGAGACCCAGTACTTC.

Remarks on this clone: One junction end does not reproduce the germline sequence, and a read error may be involved. The J gene is TRBJ2-3, the V gene TRBV7-3, with TRBD2 identical over 9 bases. Germline values: CDR1 SGHTA, CDR2 FQGTGA. This CDR3 spans 16 amino acids. CDR3 sequence (DNA): TGTTCCAGCAGCTTAAGATTAGCGGGGGCCACAGATACGCAGTATTTT. Its translation: CSSSLRLAGATDTQYF.

In DNA, the CDR3 is TGTGCCATCAGTGAGGGACAGGGTACCGCGGAAGCTTTCTTT. Translating gives CAISEGQGTAEAFF. The rearrangement links TRBV10-3 to TRBJ1-1; the match to TRBD1 covers 8 bases. Trimming at V came to 2 bases and at J to 8 bases, leaving 7 bases not matched to a gene. CDR1 and CDR2 (germline): ENHRY, SYGVKD. This CDR3 has 14 amino acids.

This clone has a handful of counts. This chain joins TRBV10-1 and TRBJ2-7; the match to TRBD2 covers 7 bases. Germline CDR1 is WNHNN and CDR2 is SYGVQD (reference sequence). J gave up 2 bases and V 6 bases, and 7 bases lay outside the gene matches. The CDR3 is made up of 14 amino acids. The CDR3 loop is CASSGTKGAYEQYF. In nucleotides, the CDR3 is TGCGCCAGCAGCGGGACTAAGGGTGCCTACGAGCAGTACTTC.

This chain links TRBV28 with TRBJ2-3; 13 nucleotides line up with TRBD2. The V and J ends lost 4 bases and 11 bases, in that order; junction bases with no gene match: 15. The CDR3 length is 17 residues. CDR1 and CDR2 (germline): MDHEN, SYDVKM. The CDR3 is CASSSGLAGPPPGVQYF. The CDR3 nucleotides read TGTGCCAGCAGTTCGGGACTAGCGGGGCCCCCCCCTGGGGTGCAGTATTTT.

This sequence joins TRBV7-9 and TRBJ2-7; D remains ambiguous. Germline V gives CDR1 SEHNR, CDR2 FQNEAQ (reference sequence). Trimming shortened V by 0 bases and J by 0 bases, and 9 bases separated the two germline ends. There are 15 residues in the CDR3. Here the CDR3 reads CASSLANSGSYEQYF. CDR3 DNA sequence: TGTGCCAGCAGCTTAGCCAACTCCGGCTCCTACGAGCAGTACTTC.

The chain carries TRBV30 and TRBJ1-3; D unresolved. The CDR3 sequence is 13 residues long. CDR1 GTSNPN and CDR2 SVGIG come from the germline V gene (reference sequence). The V and J ends lost 0 bases and 3 bases respectively, with 6 bases between them. DNA of the CDR3: TGTGCCTGGAGTGTTTATAGTGGAAACACCATATATTTT. This gives the protein CAWSVYSGNTIYF.

This rearrangement joins TRBV4-3 to TRBJ2-5; D unresolved. V was clipped by 0 bases and J by 3 bases, with 11 bases between them. The CDR3 contains 15 residues. The germline gives CDR1 LGHNA, CDR2 YSLEER. The DNA of the CDR3 is TGCGCCAGCAGCCAAGACCGTCTATCTAAAGAGACCCAGTACTTC. It translates to CASSQDRLSKETQYF.

CDR3 bases: TGCGCCAGCAGCCCGGAACTAGCGGGGGGGGCTCGGGAGCAGTACTTC. Its protein is CASSPELAGGAREQYF. The V gene is TRBV5-1, the J gene TRBJ2-7; the match to TRBD2 covers 13 bases. The CDR3 runs 16 residues. Unmatched junction bases numbered 11, after V lost 4 bases and J lost 7 bases. Germline loops: CDR1 SGHRS, CDR2 YFSETQ.

The genes are TRBV10-3 and TRBJ2-3; 7 nucleotides agree with TRBD2. The ends lost 5 bases at V and 6 bases at J; junction bases unmatched: 2. CDR3 length: 12 residues. Per the germline V gene, CDR1 is ENHRY and CDR2 is SYGVKD. The DNA of the CDR3 is TGTGCCATCAGTATCGGGGGGGATACGCAGTATTTT. Amino acid sequence: CAISIGGDTQYF.

This rearrangement joins TRBV28 to TRBJ1-2, with a tentative D call TRBD1 (5 bases). The CDR3 is made up of 12 amino acids. The ends were cut back, 10 bases at V and 0 bases at J, with 9 bases in the middle. Per germline, CDR1 MDHEN and CDR2 SYDVKM. The CDR3 reads CATAGANYGYTF. The CDR3 region has the DNA TGTGCCACCGCGGGGGCTAACTATGGCTACACCTTC.